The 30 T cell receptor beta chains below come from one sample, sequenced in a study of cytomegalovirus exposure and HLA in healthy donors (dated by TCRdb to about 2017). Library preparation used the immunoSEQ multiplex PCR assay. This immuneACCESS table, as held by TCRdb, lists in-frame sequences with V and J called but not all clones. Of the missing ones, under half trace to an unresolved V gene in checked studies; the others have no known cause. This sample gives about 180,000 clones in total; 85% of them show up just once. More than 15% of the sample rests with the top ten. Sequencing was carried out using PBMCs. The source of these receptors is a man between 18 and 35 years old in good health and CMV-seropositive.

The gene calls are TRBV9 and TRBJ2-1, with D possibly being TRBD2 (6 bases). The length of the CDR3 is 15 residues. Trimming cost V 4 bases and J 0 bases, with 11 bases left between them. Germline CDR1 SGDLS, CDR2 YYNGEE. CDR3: CASSPRDPSYNEQFF. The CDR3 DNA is TGTGCCAGCAGCCCGCGGGACCCCTCCTACAATGAGCAGTTCTTC.

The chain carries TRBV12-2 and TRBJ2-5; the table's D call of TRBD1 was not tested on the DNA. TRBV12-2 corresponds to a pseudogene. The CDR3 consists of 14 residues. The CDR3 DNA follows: TGTGCAAGTCGCTTAAGGGGTGGGGCGGAGACCCAGTACTTC. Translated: CASRLRGGAETQYF.

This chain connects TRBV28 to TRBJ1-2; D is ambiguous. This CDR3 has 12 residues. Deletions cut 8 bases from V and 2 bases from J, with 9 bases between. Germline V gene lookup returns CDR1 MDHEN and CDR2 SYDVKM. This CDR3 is CASLGGNYGYTF. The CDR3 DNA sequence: TGTGCCAGCCTTGGAGGGAACTATGGCTACACCTTC.

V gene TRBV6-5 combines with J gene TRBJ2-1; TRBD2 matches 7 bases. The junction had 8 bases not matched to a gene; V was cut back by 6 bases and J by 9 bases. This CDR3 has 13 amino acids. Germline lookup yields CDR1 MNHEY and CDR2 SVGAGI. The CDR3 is CASRASGQSEQFF. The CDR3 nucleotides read TGTGCCAGCAGGGCTAGCGGCCAGAGTGAGCAGTTCTTC.

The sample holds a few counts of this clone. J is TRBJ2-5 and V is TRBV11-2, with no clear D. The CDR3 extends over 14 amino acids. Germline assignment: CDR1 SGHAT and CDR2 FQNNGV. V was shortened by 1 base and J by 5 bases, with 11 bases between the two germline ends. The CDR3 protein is CASSLGGSPETQYF. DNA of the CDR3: TGTGCCAGCAGCTTAGGAGGATCTCCGGAGACCCAGTACTTC.

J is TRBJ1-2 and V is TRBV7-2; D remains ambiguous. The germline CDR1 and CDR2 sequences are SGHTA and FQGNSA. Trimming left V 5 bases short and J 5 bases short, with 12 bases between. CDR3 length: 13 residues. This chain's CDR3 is CASSPGSGYGYTF. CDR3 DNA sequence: TGTGCCAGCAGCCCCGGGAGTGGGTATGGCTACACCTTC.

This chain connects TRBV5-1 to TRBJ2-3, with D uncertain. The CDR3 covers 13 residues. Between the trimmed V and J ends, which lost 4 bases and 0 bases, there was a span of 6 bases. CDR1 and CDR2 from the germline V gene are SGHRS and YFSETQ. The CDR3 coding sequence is TGCGCCAGCAGCATTATGAGCACAGATACGCAGTATTTT. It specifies CASSIMSTDTQYF.

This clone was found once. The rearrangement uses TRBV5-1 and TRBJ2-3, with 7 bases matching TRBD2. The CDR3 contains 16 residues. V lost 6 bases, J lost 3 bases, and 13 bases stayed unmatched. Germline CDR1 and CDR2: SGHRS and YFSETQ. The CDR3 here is CASTWVWREKTDTQYF. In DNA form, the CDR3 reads TGCGCCAGCACCTGGGTGTGGCGGGAGAAAACAGATACGCAGTATTTT.

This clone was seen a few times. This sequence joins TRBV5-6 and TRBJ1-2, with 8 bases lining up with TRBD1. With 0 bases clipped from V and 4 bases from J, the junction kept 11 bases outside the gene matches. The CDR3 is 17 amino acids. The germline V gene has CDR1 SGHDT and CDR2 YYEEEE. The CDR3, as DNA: TGTGCCAGCAGCTTGGCCGTCCCGGGACAGGTAACCTATGGCTACACCTTC. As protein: CASSLAVPGQVTYGYTF.

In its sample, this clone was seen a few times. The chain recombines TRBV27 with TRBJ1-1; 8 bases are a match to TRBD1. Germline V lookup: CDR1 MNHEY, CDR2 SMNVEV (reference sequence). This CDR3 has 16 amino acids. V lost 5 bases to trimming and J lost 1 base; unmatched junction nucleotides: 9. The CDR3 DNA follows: TGTGCCAGCAGTCCCCTCAGGGGGCGTAAGAACACTGAAGCTTTCTTT. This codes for CASSPLRGRKNTEAFF.

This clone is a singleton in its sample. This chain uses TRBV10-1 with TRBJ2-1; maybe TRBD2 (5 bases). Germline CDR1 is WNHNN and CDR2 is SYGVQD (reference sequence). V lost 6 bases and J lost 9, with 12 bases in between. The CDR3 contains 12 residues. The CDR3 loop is CASSVTRGEQFF. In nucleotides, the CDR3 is TGCGCCAGCAGCGTGACCCGGGGTGAGCAGTTCTTC.

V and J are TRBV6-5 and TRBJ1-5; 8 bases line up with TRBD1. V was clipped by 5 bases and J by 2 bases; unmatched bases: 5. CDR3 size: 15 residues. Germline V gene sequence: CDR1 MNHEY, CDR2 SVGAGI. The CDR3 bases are TGTGCCAGCAGTCCCCAGGGGGCGGGCAATCAGCCCCAGCATTTT. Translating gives CASSPQGAGNQPQHF.

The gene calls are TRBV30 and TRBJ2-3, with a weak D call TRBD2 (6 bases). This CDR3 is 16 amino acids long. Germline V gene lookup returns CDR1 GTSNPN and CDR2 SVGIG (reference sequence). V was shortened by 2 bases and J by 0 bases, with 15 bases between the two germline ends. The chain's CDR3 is CAWSRWGLTSTDTQYF. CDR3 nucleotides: TGTGCCTGGAGTCGGTGGGGACTTACTAGCACAGATACGCAGTATTTT.

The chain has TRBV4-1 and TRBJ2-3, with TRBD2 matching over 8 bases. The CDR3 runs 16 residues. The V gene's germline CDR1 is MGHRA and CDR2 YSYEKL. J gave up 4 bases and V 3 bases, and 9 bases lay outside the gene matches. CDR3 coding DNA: TGCGCCAGCAGCCAGGGGGGGGGACTAGTGTCAGATACGCAGTATTTT. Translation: CASSQGGGLVSDTQYF.

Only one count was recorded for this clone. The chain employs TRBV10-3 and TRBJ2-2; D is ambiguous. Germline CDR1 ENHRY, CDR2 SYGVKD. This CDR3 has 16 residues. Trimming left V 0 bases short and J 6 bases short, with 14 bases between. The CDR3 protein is CAISESMAGSPGELFF. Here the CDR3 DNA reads TGTGCCATCAGTGAGTCCATGGCAGGTAGTCCCGGGGAGCTGTTTTTT.

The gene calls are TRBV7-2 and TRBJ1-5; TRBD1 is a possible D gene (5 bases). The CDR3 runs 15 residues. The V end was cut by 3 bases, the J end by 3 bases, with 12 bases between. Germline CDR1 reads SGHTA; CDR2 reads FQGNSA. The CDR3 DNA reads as TGTGCCAGCAGCTTGGACTACAGGATCAATCAGCCCCAGCATTTT. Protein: CASSLDYRINQPQHF.

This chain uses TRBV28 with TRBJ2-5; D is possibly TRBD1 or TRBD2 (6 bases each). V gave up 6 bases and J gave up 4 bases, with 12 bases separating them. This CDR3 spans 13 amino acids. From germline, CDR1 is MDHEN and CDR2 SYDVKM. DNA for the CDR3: TGTGCCAGCAGATTACAGGGAGGAGAGACCCAGTACTTC. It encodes CASRLQGGETQYF. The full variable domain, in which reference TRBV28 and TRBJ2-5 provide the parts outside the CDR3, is DVKVTQSSRYLVKRTGEKVFLECVQDMDHENMFWYRQDPGLGLRLIYFSYDVKMKEKGDIPEGYSVSREKKERFSLILESASTNQTSMYLCASRLQGGETQYFGPGTRLLVL.

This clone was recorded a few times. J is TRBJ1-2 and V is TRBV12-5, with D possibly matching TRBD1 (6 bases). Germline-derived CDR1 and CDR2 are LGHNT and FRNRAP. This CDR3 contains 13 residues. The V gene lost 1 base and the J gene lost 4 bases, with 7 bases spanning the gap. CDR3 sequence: CASGLADSYGYTF. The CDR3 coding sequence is TGTGCTAGTGGTTTGGCGGACAGCTATGGCTACACCTTC.

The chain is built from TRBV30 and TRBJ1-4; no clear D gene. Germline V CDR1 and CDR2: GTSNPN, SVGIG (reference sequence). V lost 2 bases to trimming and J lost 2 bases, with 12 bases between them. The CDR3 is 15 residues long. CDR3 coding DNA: TGTGCCTGGAGTTCTTCTTATTCGACTAATGAAAAACTGTTTTTT. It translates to CAWSSSYSTNEKLFF.

CDR3 DNA sequence: TGTGCCAGCAGCTTATACGGGTTCAGGGACACTTACAATGAGCAGTTCTTC. Protein product: CASSLYGFRDTYNEQFF. V usage is TRBV7-9 and J usage is TRBJ2-1, with a possible D match to TRBD1 (6 bases). Germline CDR1 is SEHNR and CDR2 is FQNEAQ (reference sequence). Trimming pared 2 bases from V and 4 bases from J, leaving 18 bases between. The CDR3 is 17 residues long.

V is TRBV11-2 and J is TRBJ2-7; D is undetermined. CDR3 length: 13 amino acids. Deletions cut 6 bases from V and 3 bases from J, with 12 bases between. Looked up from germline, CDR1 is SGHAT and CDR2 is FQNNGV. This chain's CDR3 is CASRPRRSYEQYF. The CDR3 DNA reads TGTGCCAGCAGGCCCCGGAGAAGCTACGAGCAGTACTTC.

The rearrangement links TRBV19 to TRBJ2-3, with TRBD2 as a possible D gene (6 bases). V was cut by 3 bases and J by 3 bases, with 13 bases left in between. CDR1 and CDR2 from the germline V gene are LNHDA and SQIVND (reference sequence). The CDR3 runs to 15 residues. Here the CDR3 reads CASSMRGMSTDTQYF. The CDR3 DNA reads TGTGCCAGTAGTATGCGCGGGATGAGTACAGATACGCAGTATTTT.

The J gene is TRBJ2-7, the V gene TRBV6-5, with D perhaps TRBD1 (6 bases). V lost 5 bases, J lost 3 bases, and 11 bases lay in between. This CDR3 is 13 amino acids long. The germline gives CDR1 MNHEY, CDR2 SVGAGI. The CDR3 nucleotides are TGTGCCAGCAGTCCTCAGGGGATCTACGAGCAGTACTTC. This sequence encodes CASSPQGIYEQYF.

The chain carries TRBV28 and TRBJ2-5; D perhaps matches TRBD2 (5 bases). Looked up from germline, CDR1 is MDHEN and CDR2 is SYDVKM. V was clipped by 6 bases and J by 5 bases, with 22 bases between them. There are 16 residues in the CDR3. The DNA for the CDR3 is TGTGCCAGCAGCGCTGAGGACGGACTCCTCGGGGAGACCCAGTACTTC. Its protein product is CASSAEDGLLGETQYF. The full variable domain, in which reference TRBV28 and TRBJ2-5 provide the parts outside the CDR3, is DVKVTQSSRYLVKRTGEKVFLECVQDMDHENMFWYRQDPGLGLRLIYFSYDVKMKEKGDIPEGYSVSREKKERFSLILESASTNQTSMYLCASSAEDGLLGETQYFGPGTRLLVL.

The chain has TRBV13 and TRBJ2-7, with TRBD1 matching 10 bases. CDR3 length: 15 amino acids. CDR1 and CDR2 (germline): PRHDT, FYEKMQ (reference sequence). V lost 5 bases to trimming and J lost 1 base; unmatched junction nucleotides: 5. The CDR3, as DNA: TGTGCCAGCAGCCCTAGGGGACAGGGGTCCTACGAGCAGTACTTC. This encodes CASSPRGQGSYEQYF.

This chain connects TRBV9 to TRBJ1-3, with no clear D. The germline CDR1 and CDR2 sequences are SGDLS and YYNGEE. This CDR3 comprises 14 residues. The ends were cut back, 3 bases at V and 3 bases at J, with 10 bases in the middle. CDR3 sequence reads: CASSDMRSGNTIYF. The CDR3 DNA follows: TGTGCCAGCAGCGATATGAGGAGTGGAAACACCATATATTTT.

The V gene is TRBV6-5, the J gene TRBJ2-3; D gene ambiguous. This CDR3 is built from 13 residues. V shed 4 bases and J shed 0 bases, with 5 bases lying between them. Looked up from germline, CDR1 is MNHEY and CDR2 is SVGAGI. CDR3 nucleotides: TGTGCCAGCAGTTCTTATAGCACAGATACGCAGTATTTT. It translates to CASSSYSTDTQYF.

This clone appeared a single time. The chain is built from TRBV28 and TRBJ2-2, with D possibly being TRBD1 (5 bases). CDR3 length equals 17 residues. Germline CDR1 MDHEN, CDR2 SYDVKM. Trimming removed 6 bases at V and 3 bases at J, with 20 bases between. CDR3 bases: TGTGCCAGCAGCCTACCGCCCCAGGGTGCGGACACCGGGGAGCTGTTTTTT. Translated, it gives CASSLPPQGADTGELFF. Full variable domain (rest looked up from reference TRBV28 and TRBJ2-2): DVKVTQSSRYLVKRTGEKVFLECVQDMDHENMFWYRQDPGLGLRLIYFSYDVKMKEKGDIPEGYSVSREKKERFSLILESASTNQTSMYLCASSLPPQGADTGELFFGEGSRLTVL.

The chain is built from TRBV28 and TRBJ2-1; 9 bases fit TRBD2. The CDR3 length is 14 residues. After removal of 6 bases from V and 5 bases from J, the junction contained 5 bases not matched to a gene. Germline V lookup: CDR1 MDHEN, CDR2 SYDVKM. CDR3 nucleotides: TGTGCCAGCAGGGATAGCGGGAGAGACAATGAGCAGTTCTTC. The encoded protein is CASRDSGRDNEQFF.

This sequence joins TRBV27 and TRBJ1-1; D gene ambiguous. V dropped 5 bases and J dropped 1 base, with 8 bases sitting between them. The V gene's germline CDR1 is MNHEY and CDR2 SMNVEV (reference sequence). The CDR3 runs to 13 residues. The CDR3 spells CASSPGGNTEAFF. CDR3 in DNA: TGTGCCAGCAGTCCCGGTGGGAACACTGAAGCTTTCTTT.